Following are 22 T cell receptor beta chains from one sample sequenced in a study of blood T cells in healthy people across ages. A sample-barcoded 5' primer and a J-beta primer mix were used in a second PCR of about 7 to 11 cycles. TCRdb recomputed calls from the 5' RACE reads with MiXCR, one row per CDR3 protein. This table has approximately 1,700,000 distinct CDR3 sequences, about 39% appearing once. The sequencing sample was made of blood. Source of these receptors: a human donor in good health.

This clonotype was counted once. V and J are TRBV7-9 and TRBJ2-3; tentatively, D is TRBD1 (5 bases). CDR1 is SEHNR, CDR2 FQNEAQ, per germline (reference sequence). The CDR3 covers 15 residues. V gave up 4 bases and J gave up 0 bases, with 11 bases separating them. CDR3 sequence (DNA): TGTGCCAGCAGCTCCGACAGCCAAAGCACAGATACGCAGTATTTT. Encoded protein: CASSSDSQSTDTQYF. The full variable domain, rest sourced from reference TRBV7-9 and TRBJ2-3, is DTGVSQNPRHKITKRGQNVTFRCDPISEHNRLYWYRQTLGQGPEFLTYFQNEAQLEKSRLLSDRFSAERPKGSFSTLEIQRTEQGDSAMYLCASSSDSQSTDTQYFGPGTRLTVL.

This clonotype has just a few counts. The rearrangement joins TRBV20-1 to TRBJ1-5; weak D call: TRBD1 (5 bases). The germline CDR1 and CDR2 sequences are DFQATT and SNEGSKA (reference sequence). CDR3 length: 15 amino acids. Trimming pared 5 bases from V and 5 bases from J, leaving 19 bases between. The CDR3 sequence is CSAPRDPAGDQPQHF. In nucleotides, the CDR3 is TGCAGTGCTCCTCGGGACCCAGCCGGAGATCAGCCCCAGCATTTT.

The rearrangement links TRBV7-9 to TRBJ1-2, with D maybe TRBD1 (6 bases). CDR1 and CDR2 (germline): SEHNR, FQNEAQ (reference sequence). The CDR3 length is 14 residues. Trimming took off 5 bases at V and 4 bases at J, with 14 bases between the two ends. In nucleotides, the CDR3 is TGTGCCAGCAGCCTAACAGGGTGGGCCTATGGCTACACCTTC. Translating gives CASSLTGWAYGYTF.

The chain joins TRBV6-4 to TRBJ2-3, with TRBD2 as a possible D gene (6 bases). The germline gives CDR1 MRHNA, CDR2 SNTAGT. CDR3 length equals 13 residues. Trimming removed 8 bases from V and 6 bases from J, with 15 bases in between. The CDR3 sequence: CASSSGEVDTQYF. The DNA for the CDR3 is TGTGCCAGCTCCTCGGGGGAGGTCGATACGCAGTATTTT.

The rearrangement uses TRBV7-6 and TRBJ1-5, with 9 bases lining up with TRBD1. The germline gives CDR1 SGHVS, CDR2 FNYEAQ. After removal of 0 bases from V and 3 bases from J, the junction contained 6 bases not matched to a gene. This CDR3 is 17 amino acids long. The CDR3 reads CASSLAAGTGHNQPQHF. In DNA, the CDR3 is TGTGCCAGCAGCTTAGCGGCCGGGACAGGGCACAATCAGCCCCAGCATTTT.

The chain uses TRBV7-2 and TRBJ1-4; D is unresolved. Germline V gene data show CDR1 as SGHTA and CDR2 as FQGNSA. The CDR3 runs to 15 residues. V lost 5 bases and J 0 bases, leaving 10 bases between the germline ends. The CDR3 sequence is CASSPLGATNEKLFF. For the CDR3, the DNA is TGTGCCAGCAGCCCCTTGGGCGCAACTAATGAAAAACTGTTTTTT.

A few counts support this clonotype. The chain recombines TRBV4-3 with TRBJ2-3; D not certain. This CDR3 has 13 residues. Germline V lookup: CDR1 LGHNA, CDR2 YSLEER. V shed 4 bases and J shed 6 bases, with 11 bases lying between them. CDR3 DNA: TGCGCCAGCAGCCGCCCCATAGGGGATACGCAGTATTTT. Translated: CASSRPIGDTQYF.

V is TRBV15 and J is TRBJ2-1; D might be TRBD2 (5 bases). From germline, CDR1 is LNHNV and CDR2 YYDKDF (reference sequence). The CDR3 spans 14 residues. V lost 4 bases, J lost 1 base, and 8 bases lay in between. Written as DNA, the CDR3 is TGTGCCACCAGCAAGGACTCGTCCTACAATGAGCAGTTCTTC. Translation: CATSKDSSYNEQFF.

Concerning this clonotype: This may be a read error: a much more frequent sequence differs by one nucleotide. DNA for the CDR3: TGTGCCAGCAGCCTAGGGGCACCCCCCCACTTT. As protein: CASSLGAPPHF. This rearrangement joins TRBV11-2 to TRBJ1-6, with D possibly TRBD1 on 5 matching bases. Germline V gene data show CDR1 as SGHAT and CDR2 as FQNNGV. CDR3 length: 11 residues.

The CDR3 DNA reads TGCGCCAGCAGCCAAAACAGGGGACAGTTCTTC. It is translated as CASSQNRGQFF. The chain employs TRBV4-1 and TRBJ2-1, with 7 bases identical to TRBD1. Germline CDR1 reads MGHRA; CDR2 reads YSYEKL. Trimming removed 2 bases from V and 13 bases from J; junction bases left unmatched: 2. The CDR3 consists of 11 residues.

This chain's CDR3 is CASSQAHGTEQFF. CDR3 in DNA: TGTGCCAGCAGCCAGGCCCACGGTACGGAGCAGTTCTTC. The J gene is TRBJ2-1, the V gene TRBV3-1; D uncertain. Germline V gene sequence: CDR1 LGHDT, CDR2 YNNKEL (reference sequence). This CDR3 spans 13 amino acids. The germline V and J ends were trimmed by 3 bases and 10 bases, with 13 bases remaining between them.

CDR3: CASSFIGVIPEAFF. In DNA form, the CDR3 reads TGTGCCAGCAGCTTTATTGGGGTAATCCCTGAAGCTTTCTTT. The chain uses TRBV11-2 and TRBJ1-1; no reliable D call. Germline V gene sequence: CDR1 SGHAT, CDR2 FQNNGV. The CDR3 is 14 amino acids. V was clipped by 3 bases and J by 6 bases, with 14 bases between them. The complete variable domain, with remaining parts taken from reference TRBV11-2 and TRBJ1-1, reads EAGVAQSPRYKIIEKRQSVAFWCNPISGHATLYWYQQILGQGPKLLIQFQNNGVVDDSQLPKDRFSAERLKGVDSTLKIQPAKLEDSAVYLCASSFIGVIPEAFFGQGTRLTVV.

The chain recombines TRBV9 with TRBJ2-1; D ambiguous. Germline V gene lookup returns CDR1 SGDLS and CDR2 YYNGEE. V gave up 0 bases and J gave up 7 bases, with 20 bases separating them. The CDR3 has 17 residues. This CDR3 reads CASSVGYGPPAINEQFF. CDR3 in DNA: TGTGCCAGCAGCGTAGGATATGGGCCCCCGGCTATTAATGAGCAGTTCTTC. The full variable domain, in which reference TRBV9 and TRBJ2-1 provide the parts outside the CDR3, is DSGVTQTPKHLITATGQRVTLRCSPRSGDLSVYWYQQSLDQGLQFLIQYYNGEERAKGNILERFSAQQFPDLHSELNLSSLELGDSALYFCASSVGYGPPAINEQFFGPGTRLTVL.

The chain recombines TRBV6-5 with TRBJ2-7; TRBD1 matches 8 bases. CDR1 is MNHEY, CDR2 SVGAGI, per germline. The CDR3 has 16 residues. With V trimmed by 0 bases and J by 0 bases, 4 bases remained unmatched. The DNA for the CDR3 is TGTGCCAGCAGTTACTCATGGGGACAGGCCTCCTACGAGCAGTACTTC. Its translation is CASSYSWGQASYEQYF.

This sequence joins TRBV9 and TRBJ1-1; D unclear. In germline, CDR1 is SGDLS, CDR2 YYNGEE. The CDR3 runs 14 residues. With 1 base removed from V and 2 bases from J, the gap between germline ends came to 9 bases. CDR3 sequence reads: CASSVSSRNTEAFF. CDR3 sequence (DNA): TGTGCCAGCAGCGTAAGTTCAAGAAACACTGAAGCTTTCTTT.

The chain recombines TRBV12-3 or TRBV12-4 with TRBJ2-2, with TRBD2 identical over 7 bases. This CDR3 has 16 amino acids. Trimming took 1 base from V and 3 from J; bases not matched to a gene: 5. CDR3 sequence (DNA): TGTGCCAGCAGTTTAGTCGCAGGGAGGGACACCGGGGAGCTGTTTTTT. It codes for CASSLVAGRDTGELFF.

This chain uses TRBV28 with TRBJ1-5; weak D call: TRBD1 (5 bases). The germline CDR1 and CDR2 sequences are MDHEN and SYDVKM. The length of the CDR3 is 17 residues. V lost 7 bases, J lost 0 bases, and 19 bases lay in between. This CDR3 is CASTPRRGADSNQPQHF. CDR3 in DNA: TGTGCCAGCACCCCACGAAGAGGGGCCGATAGCAATCAGCCCCAGCATTTT.

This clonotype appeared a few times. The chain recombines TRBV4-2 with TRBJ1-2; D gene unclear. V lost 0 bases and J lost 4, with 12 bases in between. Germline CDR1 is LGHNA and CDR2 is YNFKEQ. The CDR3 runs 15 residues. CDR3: CASSQDNEAFYGYTF. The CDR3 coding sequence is TGTGCCAGCAGCCAAGATAATGAAGCGTTCTATGGCTACACCTTC.

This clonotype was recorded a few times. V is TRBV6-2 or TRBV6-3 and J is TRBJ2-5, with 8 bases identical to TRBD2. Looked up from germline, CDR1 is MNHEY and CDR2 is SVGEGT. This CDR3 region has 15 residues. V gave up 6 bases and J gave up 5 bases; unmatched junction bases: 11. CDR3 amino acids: CASSPGTRGGETQYF. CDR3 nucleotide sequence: TGTGCCAGCAGCCCCGGGACTAGGGGAGGTGAGACCCAGTACTTC.

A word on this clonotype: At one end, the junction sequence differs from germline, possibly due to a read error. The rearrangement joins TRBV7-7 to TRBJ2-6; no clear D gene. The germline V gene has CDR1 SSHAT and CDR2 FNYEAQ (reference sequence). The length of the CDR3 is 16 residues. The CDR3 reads CASSSEISSGANVLTF. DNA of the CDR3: TGTGCTAGCAGCTCAGAGATTAGCTCTGGGGCCAACGTCCTGACTTTC.

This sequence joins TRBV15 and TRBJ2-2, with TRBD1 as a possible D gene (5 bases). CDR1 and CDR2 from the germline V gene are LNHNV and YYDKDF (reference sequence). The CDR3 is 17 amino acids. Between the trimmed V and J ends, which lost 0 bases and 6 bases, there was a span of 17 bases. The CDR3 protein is CATSRDYVQGKAGELFF. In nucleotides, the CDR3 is TGTGCCACCAGCAGAGATTACGTCCAGGGTAAAGCCGGGGAGCTGTTTTTT.

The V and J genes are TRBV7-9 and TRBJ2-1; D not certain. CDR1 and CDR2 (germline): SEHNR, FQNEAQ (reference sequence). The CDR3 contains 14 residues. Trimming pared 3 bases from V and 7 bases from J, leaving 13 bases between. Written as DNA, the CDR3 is TGTGCCAGCAGCTTTCCGGGTAGTTGGAATGAGCAGTTCTTC. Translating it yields CASSFPGSWNEQFF.